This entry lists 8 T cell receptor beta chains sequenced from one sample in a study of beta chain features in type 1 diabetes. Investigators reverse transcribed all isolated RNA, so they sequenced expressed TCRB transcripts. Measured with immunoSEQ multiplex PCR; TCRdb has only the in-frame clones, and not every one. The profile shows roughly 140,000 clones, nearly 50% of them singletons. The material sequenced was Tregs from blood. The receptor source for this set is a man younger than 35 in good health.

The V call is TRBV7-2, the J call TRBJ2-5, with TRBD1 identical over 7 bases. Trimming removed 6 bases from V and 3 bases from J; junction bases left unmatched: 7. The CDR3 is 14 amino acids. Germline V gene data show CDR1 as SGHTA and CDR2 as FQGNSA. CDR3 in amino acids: CASSLQGWEETQYF. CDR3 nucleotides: TGTGCCAGCAGTTTACAGGGGTGGGAAGAGACCCAGTACTTC. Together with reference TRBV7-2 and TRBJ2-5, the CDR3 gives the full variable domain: GAGVSQSPSNKVTEKGKDVELRCDPISGHTALYWYRQSLGQGLEFLIYFQGNSAPDKSGLPSDRFSAERTGGSVSTLTIQRTQQEDSAVYLCASSLQGWEETQYFGPGTRLLVL.

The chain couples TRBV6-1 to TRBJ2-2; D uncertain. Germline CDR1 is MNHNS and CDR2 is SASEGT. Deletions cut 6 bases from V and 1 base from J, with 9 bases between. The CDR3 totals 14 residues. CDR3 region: CASRRLLNTGELFF. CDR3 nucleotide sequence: TGTGCCAGCAGGCGACTGTTGAACACCGGGGAGCTGTTTTTT.

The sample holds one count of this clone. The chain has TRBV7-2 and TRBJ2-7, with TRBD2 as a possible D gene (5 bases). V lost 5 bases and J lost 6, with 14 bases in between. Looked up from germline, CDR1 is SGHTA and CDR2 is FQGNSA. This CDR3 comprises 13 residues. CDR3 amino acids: CASSQLVEAEQYF. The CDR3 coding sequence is TGTGCCAGCAGCCAGCTCGTGGAGGCCGAGCAGTACTTC.

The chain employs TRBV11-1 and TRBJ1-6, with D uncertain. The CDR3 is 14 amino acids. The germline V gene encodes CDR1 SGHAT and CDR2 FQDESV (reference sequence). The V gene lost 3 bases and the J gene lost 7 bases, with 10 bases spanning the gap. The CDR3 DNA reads TGTGCCAGCAGCTTGAGGAATCAGAATTCACCCCTCCACTTT. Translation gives CASSLRNQNSPLHF.

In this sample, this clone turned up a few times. In DNA, the CDR3 is TGTGCCACCAGCAGAGGGGACAGGGCTTCTGAGCAGTTCTTC. Residues: CATSRGDRASEQFF. The chain couples TRBV15 to TRBJ2-1; TRBD1 agrees at 9 bases. Looked up from germline, CDR1 is LNHNV and CDR2 is YYDKDF (reference sequence). This CDR3 has 14 residues. V shed 1 base, J shed 9 bases, and the junction held 4 bases outside the gene matches.

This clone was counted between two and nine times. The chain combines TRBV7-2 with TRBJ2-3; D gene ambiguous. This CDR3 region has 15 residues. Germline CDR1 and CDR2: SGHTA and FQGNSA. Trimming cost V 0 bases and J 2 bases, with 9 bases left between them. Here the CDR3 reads CASSLAVRSTDTQYF. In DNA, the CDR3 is TGTGCCAGCAGCTTAGCTGTCAGGTCCACAGATACGCAGTATTTT.

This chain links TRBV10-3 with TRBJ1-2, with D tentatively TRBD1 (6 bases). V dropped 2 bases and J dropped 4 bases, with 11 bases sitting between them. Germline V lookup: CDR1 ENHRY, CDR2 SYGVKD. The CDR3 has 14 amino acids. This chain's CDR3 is CAISEDRYGYGYTF. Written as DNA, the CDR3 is TGTGCCATCAGTGAGGACAGGTACGGCTATGGCTACACCTTC.

The CDR3 DNA follows: TGTGCCAGCAGCTTGCGTACTAGCGGGGGTGAGACCCAGTACTTC. Translation: CASSLRTSGGETQYF. The chain carries TRBV5-4 and TRBJ2-5, with TRBD2 identical over 11 bases. The CDR3 is 15 amino acids. V trimming: 1 base; J trimming: 5 bases; junction bases outside the gene matches: 4. Per germline, CDR1 SGHNT and CDR2 YYREEE (reference sequence).